One sample yielded the 27 T cell receptor beta chains listed below, sequenced in a study of shared clonotypes between healthy human individuals. Clones were sequenced by immunoSEQ multiplex PCR, and TCRdb holds only the in-frame ones, with some missing. The table records 730,000 or so clones, around 72% of them present only once. The sequenced material came from memory CD4+ T cells sorted from blood. Indicated subset: CD45RA-negative fraction. These receptor sequences come from a woman aged 25-40 years in good health.

The chain employs TRBV7-9 and TRBJ2-5, with D perhaps matching TRBD2 (6 bases). The CDR3 totals 13 residues. Germline CDR1 reads SEHNR; CDR2 reads FQNEAQ (reference sequence). The ends were cut back, 4 bases at V and 4 bases at J, with 10 bases in the middle. The CDR3 reads CASSYRERETQYF. The CDR3 DNA reads as TGTGCCAGCAGCTACCGGGAGAGAGAGACCCAGTACTTC.

J is TRBJ2-3 and V is TRBV5-1, with TRBD1 matching over 8 bases. V lost 4 bases and J lost 3; bases outside the gene matches: 7. This CDR3 spans 15 amino acids. CDR1 SGHRS and CDR2 YFSETQ come from the germline V gene. In nucleotides, the CDR3 is TGCGCCAGCAGCAGCGACAGGGGTGGGACAGATACGCAGTATTTT. It yields the protein CASSSDRGGTDTQYF.

The gene calls are TRBV18 and TRBJ1-2; D uncertain. With 4 bases removed from V and 6 bases from J, the gap between germline ends came to 15 bases. The CDR3 contains 14 residues. Germline V gene sequence: CDR1 KGHSH, CDR2 LQKENI. The CDR3 sequence: CASSLRADADGYTF. As DNA, the CDR3 is TGTGCCAGCTCACTCCGGGCCGACGCCGATGGCTACACCTTC.

The rearrangement joins TRBV15 to TRBJ2-5; 7 bases are shared with TRBD1. Germline CDR1 LNHNV, CDR2 YYDKDF (reference sequence). The CDR3 totals 15 residues. V was pared by 0 bases and J by 4 bases, with 5 bases of the junction left unmatched. CDR3 DNA: TGTGCCACCAGCAGAGATCCGTGGACAGGAGAGACCCAGTACTTC. Translated, it gives CATSRDPWTGETQYF.

This sequence joins TRBV5-4 and TRBJ2-1; 14 positions match TRBD2. After removal of 6 bases from V and 7 bases from J, the junction contained 6 bases not matched to a gene. This CDR3 spans 15 amino acids. Germline V gene data show CDR1 as SGHNT and CDR2 as YYREEE (reference sequence). In DNA form, the CDR3 reads TGTGCCAGCACTATACGACTAGCGGGAGGGAATGAGCAGTTCTTC. The encoded protein is CASTIRLAGGNEQFF.

The V and J genes are TRBV2 and TRBJ2-1, with 11 bases matching TRBD1. This CDR3 has 16 amino acids. Looked up from germline, CDR1 is SNHLY and CDR2 is FYNNEI. Trimming at V came to 1 base and at J to 6 bases, leaving 5 bases not matched to a gene. This CDR3 reads CASSEGTGGSLNEQFF. The CDR3 DNA reads TGTGCCAGCAGTGAAGGGACAGGGGGCTCTCTCAATGAGCAGTTCTTC.

The chain combines TRBV6-6 with TRBJ1-1; possibly TRBD1 for D (6 bases). The CDR3 loop spans 12 amino acids. With 5 bases removed from V and 7 bases from J, the gap between germline ends came to 11 bases. CDR1 is MNHNY and CDR2 is SVGAGI in the germline V gene (reference sequence). The CDR3 nucleotides are TGTGCCAGCAGTCAGGGGATGGGTGAAGCTTTCTTT. This codes for CASSQGMGEAFF.

This sequence joins TRBV9 and TRBJ2-7; D ambiguous. V lost 0 bases and J 0 bases, leaving 4 bases between the germline ends. Germline-derived CDR1 and CDR2 are SGDLS and YYNGEE. The CDR3 runs to 13 residues. The CDR3 DNA follows: TGTGCCAGCAGCGTAGGTAGCTCCTACGAGCAGTACTTC. It codes for CASSVGSSYEQYF.

The chain recombines TRBV30 with TRBJ2-7; 8 bases agree with TRBD1. There are 16 residues in the CDR3. V lost 3 bases to trimming and J lost 2 bases; unmatched junction nucleotides: 12. CDR1 and CDR2 (germline): GTSNPN, SVGIG (reference sequence). The CDR3 region is CAWRVGGAGGAYEQYF. The CDR3 DNA reads as TGTGCCTGGAGGGTGGGGGGTGCAGGGGGCGCCTACGAGCAGTACTTC.

Ten or more counts support this clone. The genes are TRBV28 and TRBJ2-3; D is unclear. The CDR3 is 13 residues long. Trimming stripped 4 bases from V and 8 bases from J, with 13 bases between. Germline V CDR1 and CDR2: MDHEN, SYDVKM. CDR3 sequence: CASSSRRWGTQYF. CDR3 nucleotide sequence: TGTGCCAGCAGTTCACGCCGGTGGGGTACGCAGTATTTT.

The J gene is TRBJ1-3, the V gene TRBV10-3; TRBD1 might be the D (6 bases). The V end lost 4 bases, the J end lost 2 bases, and 12 bases lay between the germline ends. CDR1 and CDR2 (germline): ENHRY, SYGVKD. The CDR3 extends over 15 amino acids. The CDR3 reads CAISAGENPGNTIYF. CDR3 nucleotides: TGTGCCATCAGTGCAGGGGAGAATCCTGGAAACACCATATATTTT.

This clone was picked up a small number of times. The chain carries TRBV28 and TRBJ1-5; D perhaps matches TRBD1 (5 bases). The V and J ends lost 5 bases and 1 base respectively, with 12 bases between them. The germline V gene has CDR1 MDHEN and CDR2 SYDVKM. CDR3 length: 15 residues. The CDR3 reads CASSRGAGSNQPQHF. The CDR3 bases are TGTGCCAGCAGTAGGGGCGCGGGGAGCAATCAGCCCCAGCATTTT.

The genes are TRBV6-5 and TRBJ1-1; 8 nucleotides align to TRBD1. Germline loops: CDR1 MNHEY, CDR2 SVGAGI. The CDR3 runs to 14 residues. The J segment lost 5 bases and the V segment lost 5 bases, leaving 7 bases of the junction unmatched. The chain's CDR3 is CASSRRTGSTEAFF. As DNA, the CDR3 is TGTGCCAGCAGTCGCAGGACAGGGTCTACTGAAGCTTTCTTT.

This clone was detected ten times or more. The chain joins TRBV7-2 to TRBJ2-7, with TRBD2 matching 7 bases. With V trimmed by 5 bases and J by 5 bases, 9 bases remained unmatched. Per germline, CDR1 SGHTA and CDR2 FQGNSA. The CDR3 loop spans 14 amino acids. As DNA, the CDR3 is TGTGCCAGCAGCATCCAGCGGGATTCTCACGAGCAGTACTTC. Protein: CASSIQRDSHEQYF.

This clone was recorded a few times. Other DNA sequences within the sample encode an identical CDR3. The chain has TRBV18 and TRBJ2-7; D is possibly TRBD1 (5 bases). The V end was cut by 0 bases, the J end by 6 bases, with 12 bases between. The CDR3 extends over 14 amino acids. Germline V gene data show CDR1 as KGHSH and CDR2 as LQKENI. The CDR3 loop reads CASSPPYTGSEQYF. CDR3 DNA sequence: TGTGCCAGCTCACCACCATACACAGGTAGCGAGCAGTACTTC.

The chain carries TRBV5-1 and TRBJ1-5; D is uncertain. The CDR3 contains 14 residues. Germline lookup yields CDR1 SGHRS and CDR2 YFSETQ. Between the trimmed V and J ends, which lost 0 bases and 6 bases, there was a span of 10 bases. The CDR3 region has the DNA TGCGCCAGCAGCTTGGCCGGCGAGGCTCAGCCCCAGCATTTT. Amino acid sequence: CASSLAGEAQPQHF.

This clone has just one count. The chain employs TRBV12-5 and TRBJ2-7, with D maybe TRBD2 (5 bases). The CDR3 loop spans 13 amino acids. Germline loops: CDR1 LGHNT, CDR2 FRNRAP. The ends were cut back, 0 bases at V and 5 bases at J, with 8 bases in the middle. The CDR3 sequence: CASGLVEGHEQYF. The CDR3 DNA follows: TGTGCTAGTGGTTTGGTAGAGGGCCACGAGCAGTACTTC.

J is TRBJ2-1 and V is TRBV15; D is unclear. The V gene's germline CDR1 is LNHNV and CDR2 YYDKDF (reference sequence). The V and J ends lost 1 base and 9 bases respectively, with 10 bases between them. The CDR3 is 13 amino acids. The CDR3 sequence: CATSRGNGFEQFF. CDR3 bases: TGTGCCACCAGCAGAGGCAATGGGTTTGAGCAGTTCTTC.

The V gene is TRBV29-1, the J gene TRBJ2-1; 9 positions match TRBD2. The ends lost 2 bases at V and 6 bases at J; junction bases unmatched: 8. Germline V CDR1 and CDR2: SQVTM, ANQGSEA. The CDR3 contains 15 residues. The CDR3 coding sequence is TGCAGCGTTGAACGGCCACTAGCGGGTTTCAATGAGCAGTTCTTC. Translated: CSVERPLAGFNEQFF.

This clone was detected only a few times. CDR3 loop: CASSLGSSQETQYF. The CDR3 coding sequence is TGTGCCAGCAGCTTAGGCTCCTCACAAGAGACCCAGTACTTC. The chain joins TRBV7-3 to TRBJ2-5; D is ambiguous. Trimming took 2 bases from V and 2 from J, leaving 9 bases between them. This CDR3 region has 14 residues. Per the germline V gene, CDR1 is SGHTA and CDR2 is FQGTGA.

V is TRBV7-9 and J is TRBJ2-2; maybe TRBD1 (6 bases). Trimming removed 0 bases at V and 5 bases at J, with 16 bases between. The CDR3 spans 17 residues. Germline V gene data show CDR1 as SEHNR and CDR2 as FQNEAQ (reference sequence). CDR3 sequence: CASSLALGTKGTGELFF. Here the CDR3 DNA reads TGTGCCAGCAGCTTAGCCCTCGGGACAAAGGGGACCGGGGAGCTGTTTTTT.

V gene TRBV10-1 combines with J gene TRBJ1-4; 9 positions match TRBD1. The length of the CDR3 is 16 residues. V trimming: 2 bases; J trimming: 5 bases; junction bases outside the gene matches: 6. Germline CDR1 WNHNN, CDR2 SYGVQD (reference sequence). The CDR3 DNA sequence: TGCGCCAGCAGTGAGCGAACAGGGGGCACGAATGAAAAACTGTTTTTT. This sequence encodes CASSERTGGTNEKLFF.

The chain recombines TRBV7-9 with TRBJ2-7; D may correspond to TRBD1 or TRBD2 (5 bases each). The CDR3 sequence is 15 residues long. Trimming stripped 2 bases from V and 2 bases from J, with 13 bases between. Germline-derived CDR1 and CDR2 are SEHNR and FQNEAQ (reference sequence). CDR3 DNA: TGTGCCAGCAGCTTAAGGATCGGGACGGCCTACGAGCAGTACTTC. Translating gives CASSLRIGTAYEQYF.

The rearrangement links TRBV6-5 to TRBJ1-5; D ambiguous. The V and J ends lost 6 bases and 4 bases respectively, with 13 bases between them. Germline loops: CDR1 MNHEY, CDR2 SVGAGI. The CDR3 consists of 14 residues. This CDR3 reads CASSPALPNQPQHF. The CDR3 nucleotides are TGTGCCAGCAGCCCCGCTCTTCCAAATCAGCCCCAGCATTTT.

The rearrangement joins TRBV19 to TRBJ2-7; TRBD1 agrees at 10 bases. The CDR3 loop spans 15 amino acids. Germline CDR1 LNHDA, CDR2 SQIVND (reference sequence). CDR3 bases: TGTGCTTCCTCGGCTGGGACAGGGGTACGGTACGAGCAGTACTTC. This sequence encodes CASSAGTGVRYEQYF.

The genes are TRBV4-1 and TRBJ2-3, with TRBD2 identical over 9 bases. The trim removed 1 base at V and 5 bases at J, leaving 7 bases unmatched. The germline V gene has CDR1 MGHRA and CDR2 YSYEKL. The CDR3 length is 16 residues. The CDR3 loop is CASSQAGSSGIDTQYF. The CDR3 DNA reads as TGCGCCAGCAGCCAAGCGGGATCTAGCGGGATAGATACGCAGTATTTT.

This clone was found a few times. This chain uses TRBV7-2 with TRBJ2-7; 8 bases agree with TRBD1. V dropped 5 bases and J dropped 3; count of bases not matched to a gene: 12. Per germline, CDR1 SGHTA and CDR2 FQGNSA. The CDR3 runs to 16 residues. CDR3 bases: TGTGCCAGCAGCCCCAGGGGTGACAGGGGACACTACGAGCAGTACTTC. Translating gives CASSPRGDRGHYEQYF. The full variable domain, rest sourced from reference TRBV7-2 and TRBJ2-7, is GAGVSQSPSNKVTEKGKDVELRCDPISGHTALYWYRQSLGQGLEFLIYFQGNSAPDKSGLPSDRFSAERTGGSVSTLTIQRTQQEDSAVYLCASSPRGDRGHYEQYFGPGTRLTVT.